These T cell receptor beta chains were read from a single sample in a study of blood T cell repertoires in COVID-19. Here immunoSEQ multiplex PCR was the method, and the copy in TCRdb shows in-frame clones only, minus some. Found here are about 120,000 clones, around 91% of them singletons; the top ten hold 3.5% to 4%. The specimen sequenced was peripheral blood. The receptors here all came from a woman aged 55-69 years with COVID-19, enrolled during active disease. Each CDR3 is given with its conserved first and last residue. D genes are given only for firm matches. Where a row states a size, it is once, few, many or the class of an expanded clone; other rows omit it.

-	TRBV4-2	TRBD1	TRBJ1-2	TGTGCCAGCAGCCAGGAACAGGGGAACTATGGCTACACCTTC	CASSQEQGNYGYTF
-	TRBV18	TRBD1	TRBJ1-2	TGTGCCAGCTCACCACGGGACAGGGCGGGCTATGGCTACACCTTC	CASSPRDRAGYGYTF
-	TRBV6-5	TRBD1	TRBJ1-1	TGTGCCAGCCTTTGGGACAGGGACACTGAAGCTTTCTTT	CASLWDRDTEAFF
-	TRBV14	-	TRBJ2-1	TGTGCCAGCAGCCAAGATGGGACACCACCAAATGAGCAGTTCTTC	CASSQDGTPPNEQFF
-	TRBV9	-	TRBJ1-2	TGTGCCAGCAGCCCCAAGCGGACAGATAACTATGGCTACACCTTC	CASSPKRTDNYGYTF
-	TRBV7-3	TRBD1	TRBJ2-1	TGTGCCAGCAGCCCCGGACAGGGTATAGGGAATGAGCAGTTCTTC	CASSPGQGIGNEQFF
-	TRBV5-1	TRBD2	TRBJ2-3	TGCGCCAGCAGCTTGGATGGGACTAGCAATACGCAGTATTTT	CASSLDGTSNTQYF
-	TRBV19	-	TRBJ1-1	TGTGCCAGTAGTATTGTTCAGGCCACTGAAGCTTTCTTT	CASSIVQATEAFF
-	TRBV6-5	TRBD1	TRBJ2-1	TGTGCCAGCAACTGGGACAGGGGAGTTGATGAGCAGTTCTTC	CASNWDRGVDEQFF
-	TRBV3-1/TRBV3-2	-	TRBJ1-1	TGTGCCAGCAGCCCCTTGCGGGCAGGGGTACGGACTGAAGCTTTCTTT	CASSPLRAGVRTEAFF
-	TRBV18	TRBD1	TRBJ1-3	TGTGCCAGCTCACCAGGACAGGGAGTTACTGGAAACACCATATATTTT	CASSPGQGVTGNTIYF
-	TRBV25-1	TRBD1	TRBJ2-1	TGTGCCAGCAGTACAGGGGCCACAAACAATGAGCAGTTCTTC	CASSTGATNNEQFF
once	TRBV2	-	TRBJ1-1	TGTGCCAGCAGTGAAACCAGGTTGAACACTGAAGCTTTCTTT	CASSETRLNTEAFF
-	TRBV3-1/TRBV3-2	TRBD2	TRBJ2-2	TGTGCCAGCAGCCGCCGAGCGGGGGGGTCTGGGGAGCTGTTTTTT	CASSRRAGGSGELFF
-	TRBV11-3	-	TRBJ2-2	TGTGCCAGCAGCCTTTCTAGTAAGAACACCGGGGAGCTGTTTTTT	CASSLSSKNTGELFF
-	TRBV5-4	TRBD1	TRBJ2-7	TGTGCCAGCAGCTTGACAGGGGGCGGGTACGAGCAGTACTTC	CASSLTGGGYEQYF
-	TRBV19	-	TRBJ2-5	TGTGCCAGTAGTGCCCAGGCCGTCGGAGAGACCCAGTACTTC	CASSAQAVGETQYF
-	TRBV20-1	-	TRBJ2-4	TGCAGTGCTAGTACCCGACTTGCAGCCAAAAACATTCAGTACTTC	CSASTRLAAKNIQYF
-	TRBV5-1	-	TRBJ2-7	TGCGCCAGCAGCTTGGAAGGACAAACCTACGAGCAGTACTTC	CASSLEGQTYEQYF
-	TRBV11-2	TRBD2	TRBJ2-7	TGTGCCAGCAGCTTAGACCCAGCGGGATCTCGGGAGCAGTACTTC	CASSLDPAGSREQYF
-	TRBV10-2	-	TRBJ2-1	TGCGCCAGCAGTGAGTCGGGTAGGGGCTCCTACAATGAGCAGTTCTTC	CASSESGRGSYNEQFF
-	TRBV4-3	-	TRBJ1-2	TGCGCCAGCAGCCAAGAACAGGTCCCCTATGGCTACACCTTC	CASSQEQVPYGYTF
-	TRBV9	TRBD1	TRBJ2-2	TGTGCCAGCAGCATACAGGGGGGAGCGACCGGGGAGCTGTTTTTT	CASSIQGGATGELFF
few	TRBV25-1	-	TRBJ2-1	TGTGCCAGCAAAGATACCGGACAGTTTTACAATGAGCAGTTCTTC	CASKDTGQFYNEQFF
-	TRBV10-3	TRBD2	TRBJ2-1	TGTGCCATCAGTGAGTCAAGAGGAGCGGGGGGGAACTACAATGAGCAGTTCTTC	CAISESRGAGGNYNEQFF
-	TRBV19	TRBD2	TRBJ2-1	TGTGCCAGTAGTATAAGTCCGGGGGGGCCCTCTTCAAATGAGCAGTTCTTC	CASSISPGGPSSNEQFF
-	TRBV3-1/TRBV3-2	-	TRBJ2-7	TGTGCCAGCAGCCAAGATGTGGGCCTCCGAACCTACGAGCAGTACTTC	CASSQDVGLRTYEQYF